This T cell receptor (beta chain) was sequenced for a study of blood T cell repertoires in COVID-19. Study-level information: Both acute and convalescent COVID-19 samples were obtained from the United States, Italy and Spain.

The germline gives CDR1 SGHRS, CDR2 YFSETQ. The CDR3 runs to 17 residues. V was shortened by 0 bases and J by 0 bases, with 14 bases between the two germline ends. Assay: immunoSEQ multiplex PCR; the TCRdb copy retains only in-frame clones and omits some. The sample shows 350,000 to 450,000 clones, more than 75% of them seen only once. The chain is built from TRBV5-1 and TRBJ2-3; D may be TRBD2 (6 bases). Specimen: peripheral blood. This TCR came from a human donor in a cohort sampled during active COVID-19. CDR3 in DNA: TGCGCCAGCAGCTTGGCCGGAGGGACCAAAAGCACAGATACGCAGTATTTT. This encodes CASSLAGGTKSTDTQYF.